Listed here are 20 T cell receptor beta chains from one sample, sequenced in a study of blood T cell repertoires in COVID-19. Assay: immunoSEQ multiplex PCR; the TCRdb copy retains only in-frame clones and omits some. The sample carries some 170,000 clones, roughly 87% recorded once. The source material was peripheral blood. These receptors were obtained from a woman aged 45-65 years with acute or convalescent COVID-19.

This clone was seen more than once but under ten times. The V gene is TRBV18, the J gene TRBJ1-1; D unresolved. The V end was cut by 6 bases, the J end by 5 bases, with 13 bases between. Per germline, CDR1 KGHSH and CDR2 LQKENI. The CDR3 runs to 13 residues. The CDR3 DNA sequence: TGTGCCAGCTCTCAGGTACCGGGGACTGAAGCTTTCTTT. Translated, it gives CASSQVPGTEAFF.

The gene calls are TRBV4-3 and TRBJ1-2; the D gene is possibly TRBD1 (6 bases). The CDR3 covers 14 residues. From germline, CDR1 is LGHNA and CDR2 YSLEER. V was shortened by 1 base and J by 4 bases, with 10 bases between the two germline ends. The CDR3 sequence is CASSQGDRIYGYTF. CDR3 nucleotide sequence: TGCGCCAGCAGCCAAGGTGACAGGATCTATGGCTACACCTTC.

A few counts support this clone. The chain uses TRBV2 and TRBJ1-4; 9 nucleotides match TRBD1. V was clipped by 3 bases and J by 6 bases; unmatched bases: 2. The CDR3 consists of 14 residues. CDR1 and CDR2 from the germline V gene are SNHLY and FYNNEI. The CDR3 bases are TGTGCCAGCAGTGACGACAGGGGGTATGAAAAACTGTTTTTT. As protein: CASSDDRGYEKLFF.

The CDR3 coding sequence is TGTGCCAGCAGTGAACTCTACGAGCAGTACTTC. Encoded protein: CASSELYEQYF. V usage is TRBV2 and J usage is TRBJ2-7, with D hard to call. Germline CDR1 is SNHLY and CDR2 is FYNNEI. This CDR3 has 11 residues. The ends were cut back, 2 bases at V and 3 bases at J, with 2 bases in the middle.

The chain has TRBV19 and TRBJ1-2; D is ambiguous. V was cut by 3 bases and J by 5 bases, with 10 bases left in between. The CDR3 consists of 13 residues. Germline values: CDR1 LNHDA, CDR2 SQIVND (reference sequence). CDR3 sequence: CASSIPQQYGYTF. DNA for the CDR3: TGTGCCAGTAGTATTCCTCAACAGTATGGCTACACCTTC.

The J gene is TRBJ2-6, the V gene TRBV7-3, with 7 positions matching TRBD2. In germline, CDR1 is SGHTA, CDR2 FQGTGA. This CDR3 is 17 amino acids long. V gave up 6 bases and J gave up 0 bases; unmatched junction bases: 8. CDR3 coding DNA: TGTGCCAGCAGACCGGGGAGCGGGAACTCTGGGGCCAACGTCCTGACTTTC. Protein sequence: CASRPGSGNSGANVLTF.

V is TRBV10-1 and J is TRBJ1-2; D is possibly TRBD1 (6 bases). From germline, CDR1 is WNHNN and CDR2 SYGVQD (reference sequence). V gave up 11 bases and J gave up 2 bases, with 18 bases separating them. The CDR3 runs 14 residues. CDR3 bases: TGCGCCGCCCCCGGGGGGAGGGGGAACTATGGCTACACCTTC. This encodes CAAPGGRGNYGYTF.

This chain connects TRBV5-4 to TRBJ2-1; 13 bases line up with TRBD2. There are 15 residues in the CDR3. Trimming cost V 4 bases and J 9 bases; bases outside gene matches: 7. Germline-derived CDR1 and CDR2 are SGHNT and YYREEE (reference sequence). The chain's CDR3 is CASSAGTSGNSEQFF. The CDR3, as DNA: TGTGCCAGCAGCGCAGGGACTAGCGGGAACAGTGAGCAGTTCTTC.

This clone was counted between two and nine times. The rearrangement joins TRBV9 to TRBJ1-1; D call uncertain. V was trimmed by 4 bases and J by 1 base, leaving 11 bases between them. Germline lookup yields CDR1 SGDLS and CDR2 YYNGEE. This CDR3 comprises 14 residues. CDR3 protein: CASSLSGGNTEAFF. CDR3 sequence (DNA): TGTGCCAGCAGCCTATCGGGAGGGAACACTGAAGCTTTCTTT.

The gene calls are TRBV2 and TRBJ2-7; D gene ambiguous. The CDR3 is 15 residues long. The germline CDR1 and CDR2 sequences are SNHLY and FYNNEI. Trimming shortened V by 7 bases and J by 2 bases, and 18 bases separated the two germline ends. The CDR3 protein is CASNLAGLSAYEQYF. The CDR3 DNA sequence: TGTGCCAGCAACCTGGCAGGTTTGTCAGCCTACGAGCAGTACTTC. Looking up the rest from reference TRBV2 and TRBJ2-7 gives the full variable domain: EPEVTQTPSHQVTQMGQEVILRCVPISNHLYFYWYRQILGQKVEFLVSFYNNEISEKSEIFDDQFSVERPDGSNFTLKIRSTKLEDSAMYFCASNLAGLSAYEQYFGPGTRLTVT.

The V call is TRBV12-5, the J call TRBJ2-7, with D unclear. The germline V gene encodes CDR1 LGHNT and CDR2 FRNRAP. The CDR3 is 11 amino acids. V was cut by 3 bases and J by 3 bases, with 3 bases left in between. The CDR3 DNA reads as TGTGCTAGTGGTTTTATCTACGAGCAGTACTTC. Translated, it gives CASGFIYEQYF.

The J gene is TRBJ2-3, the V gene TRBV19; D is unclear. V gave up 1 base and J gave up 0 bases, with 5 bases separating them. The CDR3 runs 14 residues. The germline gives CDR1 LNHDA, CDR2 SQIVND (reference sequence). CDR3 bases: TGTGCCAGTAGTATAGTTGCGAGCACAGATACGCAGTATTTT. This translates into CASSIVASTDTQYF.

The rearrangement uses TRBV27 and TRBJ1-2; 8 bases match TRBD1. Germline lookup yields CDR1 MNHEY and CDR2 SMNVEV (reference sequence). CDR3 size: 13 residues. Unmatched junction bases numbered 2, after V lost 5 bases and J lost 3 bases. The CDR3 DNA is TGTGCCAGCAGTACGACAGGGGACTATGGCTACACCTTC. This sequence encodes CASSTTGDYGYTF.

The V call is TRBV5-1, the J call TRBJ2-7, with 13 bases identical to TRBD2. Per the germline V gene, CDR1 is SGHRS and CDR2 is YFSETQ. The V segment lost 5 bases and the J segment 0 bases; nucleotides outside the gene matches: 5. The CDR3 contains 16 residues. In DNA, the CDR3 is TGCGCCAGCAGTAGGACTAGCGGGAGAGTCTCCTACGAGCAGTACTTC. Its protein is CASSRTSGRVSYEQYF.

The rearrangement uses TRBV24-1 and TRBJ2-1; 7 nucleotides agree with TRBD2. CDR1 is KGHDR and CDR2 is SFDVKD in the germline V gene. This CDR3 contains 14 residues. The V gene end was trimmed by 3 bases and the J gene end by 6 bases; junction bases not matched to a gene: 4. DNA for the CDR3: TGTGCCACCAGTGATGGGGGGGTGTCCAATGAGCAGTTCTTC. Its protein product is CATSDGGVSNEQFF.

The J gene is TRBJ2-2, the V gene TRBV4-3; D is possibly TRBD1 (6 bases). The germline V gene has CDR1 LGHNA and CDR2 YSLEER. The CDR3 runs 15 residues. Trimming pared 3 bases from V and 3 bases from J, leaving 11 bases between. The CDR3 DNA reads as TGCGCCAGCAGCCAGAACAGGGATCACACCGGGGAGCTGTTTTTT. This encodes CASSQNRDHTGELFF.

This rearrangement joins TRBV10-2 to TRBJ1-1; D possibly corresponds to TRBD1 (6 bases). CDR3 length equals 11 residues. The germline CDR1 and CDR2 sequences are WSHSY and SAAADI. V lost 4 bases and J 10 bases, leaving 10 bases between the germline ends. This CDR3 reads CASSGTVGAFF. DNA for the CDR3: TGCGCCAGCAGTGGGACAGTGGGAGCTTTCTTT.

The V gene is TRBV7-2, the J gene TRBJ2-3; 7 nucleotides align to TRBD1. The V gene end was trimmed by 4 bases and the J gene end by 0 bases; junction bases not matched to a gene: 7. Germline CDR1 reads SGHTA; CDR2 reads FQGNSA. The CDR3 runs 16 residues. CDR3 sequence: CASSSLGDSSTDTQYF. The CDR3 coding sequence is TGTGCCAGCAGCTCCCTTGGGGACAGCAGCACAGATACGCAGTATTTT.

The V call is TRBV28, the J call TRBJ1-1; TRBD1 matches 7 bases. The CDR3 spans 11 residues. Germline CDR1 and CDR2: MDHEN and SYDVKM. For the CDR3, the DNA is TGTGTCAGTACAGGGGCCACTGAAGCTTTCTTT. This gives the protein CVSTGATEAFF. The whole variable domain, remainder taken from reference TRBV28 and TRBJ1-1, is DVKVTQSSRYLVKRTGEKVFLECVQDMDHENMFWYRQDPGLGLRLIYFSYDVKMKEKGDIPEGYSVSREKKERFSLILESASTNQTSMYLCVSTGATEAFFGQGTRLTVV.

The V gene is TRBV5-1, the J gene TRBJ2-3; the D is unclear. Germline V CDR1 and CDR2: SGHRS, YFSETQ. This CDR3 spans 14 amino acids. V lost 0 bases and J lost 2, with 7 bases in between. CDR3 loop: CASSLDAFTDTQYF. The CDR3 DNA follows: TGCGCCAGCAGCTTGGATGCGTTCACAGATACGCAGTATTTT. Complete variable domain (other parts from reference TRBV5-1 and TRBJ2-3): KAGVTQTPRYLIKTRGQQVTLSCSPISGHRSVSWYQQTPGQGLQFLFEYFSETQRNKGNFPGRFSGRQFSNSRSEMNVSTLELGDSALYLCASSLDAFTDTQYFGPGTRLTVL.